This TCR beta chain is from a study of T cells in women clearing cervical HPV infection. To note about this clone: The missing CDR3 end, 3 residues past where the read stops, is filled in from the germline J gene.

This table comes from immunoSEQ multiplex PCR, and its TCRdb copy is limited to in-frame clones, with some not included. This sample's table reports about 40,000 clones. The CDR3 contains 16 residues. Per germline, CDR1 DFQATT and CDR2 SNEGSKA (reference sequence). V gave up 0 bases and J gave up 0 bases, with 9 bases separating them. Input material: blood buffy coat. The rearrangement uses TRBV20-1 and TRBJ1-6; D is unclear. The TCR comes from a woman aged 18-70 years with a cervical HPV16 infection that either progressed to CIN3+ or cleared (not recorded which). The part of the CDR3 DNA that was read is TGCAGTGCTAGAGATTCGGGGAGCTCCTATAATTCACCC. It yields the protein CSARDSGSSYNSP. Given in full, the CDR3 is CSARDSGSSYNSPLHF.